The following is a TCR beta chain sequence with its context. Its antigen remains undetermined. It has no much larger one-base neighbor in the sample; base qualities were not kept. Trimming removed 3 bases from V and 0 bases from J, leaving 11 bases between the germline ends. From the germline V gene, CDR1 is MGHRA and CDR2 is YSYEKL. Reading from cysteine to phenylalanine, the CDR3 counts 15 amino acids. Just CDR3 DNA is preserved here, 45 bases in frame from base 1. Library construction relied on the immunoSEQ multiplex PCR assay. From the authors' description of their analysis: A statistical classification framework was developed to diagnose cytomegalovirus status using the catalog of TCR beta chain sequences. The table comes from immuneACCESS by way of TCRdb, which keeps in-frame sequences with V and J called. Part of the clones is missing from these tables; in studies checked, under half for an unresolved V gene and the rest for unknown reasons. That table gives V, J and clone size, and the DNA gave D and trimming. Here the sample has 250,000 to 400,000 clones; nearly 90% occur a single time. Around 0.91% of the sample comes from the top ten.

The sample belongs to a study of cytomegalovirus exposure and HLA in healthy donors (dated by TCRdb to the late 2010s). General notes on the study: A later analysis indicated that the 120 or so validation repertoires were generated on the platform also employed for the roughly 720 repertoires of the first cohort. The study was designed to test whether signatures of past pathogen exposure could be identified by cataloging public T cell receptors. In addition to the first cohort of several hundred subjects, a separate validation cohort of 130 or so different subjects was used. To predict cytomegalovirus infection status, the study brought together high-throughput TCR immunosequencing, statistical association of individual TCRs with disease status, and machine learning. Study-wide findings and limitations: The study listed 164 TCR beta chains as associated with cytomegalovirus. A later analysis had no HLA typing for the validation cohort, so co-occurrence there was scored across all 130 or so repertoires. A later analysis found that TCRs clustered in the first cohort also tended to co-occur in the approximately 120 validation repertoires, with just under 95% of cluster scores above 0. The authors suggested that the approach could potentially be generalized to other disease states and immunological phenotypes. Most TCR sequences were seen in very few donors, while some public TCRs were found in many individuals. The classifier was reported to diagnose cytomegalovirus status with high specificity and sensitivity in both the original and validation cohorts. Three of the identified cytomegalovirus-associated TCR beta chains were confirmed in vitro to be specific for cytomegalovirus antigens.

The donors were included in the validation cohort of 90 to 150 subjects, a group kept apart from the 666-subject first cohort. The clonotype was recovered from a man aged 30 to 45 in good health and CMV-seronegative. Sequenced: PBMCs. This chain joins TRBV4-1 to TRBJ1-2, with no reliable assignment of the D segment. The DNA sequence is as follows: TGCGCCAGCAGCCACCGACTCTCGGCTAACTATGGCTACACCTTC. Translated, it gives CASSHRLSANYGYTF.